This T cell receptor beta chain was found in a study of cytomegalovirus exposure and HLA in healthy donors. PCR employed 60 Vbeta and 13 Jbeta primers. Repertoires were generated with immunoSEQ multiplex PCR, while TCRdb's copy carries only in-frame clones and drops some. Of some 130,000 clones in the sample, over 70% were seen once. Material for sequencing was PBMCs. The TCR comes from a woman aged 40-49 years in good health and CMV-seronegative.

The CDR3 sequence: CASSQIAGQETQYF. The CDR3 coding sequence is TGTGCCAGCAGCCAAATAGCGGGGCAAGAGACCCAGTACTTC. The chain links TRBV14 to TRBJ2-5; 8 bases map to TRBD2. The germline CDR1 and CDR2 sequences are SGHDN and FVKESK. This CDR3 is built from 14 residues. The junction had 1 base not matched to a gene; V was cut back by 2 bases and J by 2 bases.